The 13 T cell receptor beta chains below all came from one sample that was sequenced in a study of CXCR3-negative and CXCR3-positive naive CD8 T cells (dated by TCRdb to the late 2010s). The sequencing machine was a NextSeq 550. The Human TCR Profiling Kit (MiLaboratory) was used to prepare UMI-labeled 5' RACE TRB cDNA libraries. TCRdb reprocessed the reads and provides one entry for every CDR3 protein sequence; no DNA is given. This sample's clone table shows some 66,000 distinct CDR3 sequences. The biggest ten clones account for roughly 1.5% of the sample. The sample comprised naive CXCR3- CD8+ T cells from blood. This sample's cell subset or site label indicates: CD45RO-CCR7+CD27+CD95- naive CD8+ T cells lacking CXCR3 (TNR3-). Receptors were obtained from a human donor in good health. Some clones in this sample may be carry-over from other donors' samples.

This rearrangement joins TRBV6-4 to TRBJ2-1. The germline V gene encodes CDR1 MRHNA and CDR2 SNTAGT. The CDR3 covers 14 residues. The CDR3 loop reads CVSSDGLAVNEQFF.

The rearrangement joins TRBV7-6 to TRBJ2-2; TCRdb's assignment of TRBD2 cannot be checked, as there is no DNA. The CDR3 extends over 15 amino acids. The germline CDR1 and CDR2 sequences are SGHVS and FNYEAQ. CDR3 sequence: CASTPSGINTGELFF.

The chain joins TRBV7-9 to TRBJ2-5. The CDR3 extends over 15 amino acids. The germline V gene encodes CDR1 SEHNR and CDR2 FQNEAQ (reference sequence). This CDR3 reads CASSGRDPYQETQYF.

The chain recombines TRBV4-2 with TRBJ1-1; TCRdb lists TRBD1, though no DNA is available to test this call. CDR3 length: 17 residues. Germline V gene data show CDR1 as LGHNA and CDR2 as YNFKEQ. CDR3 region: CASSQEGDTGMNTEAFF.

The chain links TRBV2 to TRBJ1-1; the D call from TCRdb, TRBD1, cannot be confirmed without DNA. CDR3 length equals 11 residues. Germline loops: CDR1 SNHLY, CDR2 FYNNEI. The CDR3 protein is CASSDRDKAFF.

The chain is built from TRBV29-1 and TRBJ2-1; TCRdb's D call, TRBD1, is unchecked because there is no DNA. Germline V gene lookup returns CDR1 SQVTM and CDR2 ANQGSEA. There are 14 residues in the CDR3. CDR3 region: CSVPRQGDYNEQFF.

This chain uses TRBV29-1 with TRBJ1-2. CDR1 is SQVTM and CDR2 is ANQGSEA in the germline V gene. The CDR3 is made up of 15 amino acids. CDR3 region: CSAQTHREGTNGYTF.

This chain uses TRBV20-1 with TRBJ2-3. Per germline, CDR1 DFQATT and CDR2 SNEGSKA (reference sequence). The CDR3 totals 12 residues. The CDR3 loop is CSASRVTDTQYF.

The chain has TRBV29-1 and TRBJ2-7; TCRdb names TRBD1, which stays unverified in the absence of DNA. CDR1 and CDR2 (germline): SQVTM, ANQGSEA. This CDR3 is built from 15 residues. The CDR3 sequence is CSAWDRDRGTYEQYF.

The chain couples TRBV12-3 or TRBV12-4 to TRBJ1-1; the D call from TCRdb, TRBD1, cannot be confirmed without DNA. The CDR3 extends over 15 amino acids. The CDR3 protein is CASSLEGTGDTEAFF.

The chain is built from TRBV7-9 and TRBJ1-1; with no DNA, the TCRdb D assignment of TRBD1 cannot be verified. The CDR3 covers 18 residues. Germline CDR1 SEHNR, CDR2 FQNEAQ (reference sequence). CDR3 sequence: CGSSASGQGDSEGTEAFF.

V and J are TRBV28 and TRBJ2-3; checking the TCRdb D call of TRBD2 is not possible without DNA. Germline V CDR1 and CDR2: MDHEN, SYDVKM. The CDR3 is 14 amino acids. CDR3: CASSFSLVTDTQYF.

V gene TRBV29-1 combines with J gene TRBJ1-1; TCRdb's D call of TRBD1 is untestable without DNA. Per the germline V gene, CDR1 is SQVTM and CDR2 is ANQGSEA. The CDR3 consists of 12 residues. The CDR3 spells CSGTGLNTEAFF.